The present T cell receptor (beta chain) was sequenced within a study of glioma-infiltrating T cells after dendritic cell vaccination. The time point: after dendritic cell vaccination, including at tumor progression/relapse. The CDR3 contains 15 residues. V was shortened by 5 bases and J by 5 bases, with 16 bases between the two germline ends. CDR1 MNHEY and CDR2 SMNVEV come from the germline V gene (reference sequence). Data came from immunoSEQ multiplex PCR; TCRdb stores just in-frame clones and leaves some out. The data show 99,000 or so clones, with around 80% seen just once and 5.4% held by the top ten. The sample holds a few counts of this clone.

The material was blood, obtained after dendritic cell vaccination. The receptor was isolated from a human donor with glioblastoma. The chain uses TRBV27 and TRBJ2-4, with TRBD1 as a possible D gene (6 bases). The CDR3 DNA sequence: TGTGCCAGCAGTAGAACAGGGTTAGAGGAAAACATTCAGTACTTC. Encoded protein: CASSRTGLEENIQYF.